This T cell receptor (beta chain) is drawn from a study of T cells in women clearing cervical HPV infection. Overall study: Controls gave blood once infection was undetectable; cases at lesion identification. Overall study results and limits: TRBV6-7 abundance was lower in cases than controls (about 0.099% versus 0.16%). CIN3+ cases had significantly higher TCR repertoire richness than controls, but evenness did not differ.

Dot-blot hybridization genotyped cervical HPV amplified with MY09/MY11 PCR. The V and J ends lost 3 bases and 6 bases, in that order; junction bases with no gene match: 2. The CDR3 covers 14 residues. Germline CDR1 reads LNHDA; CDR2 reads SQIVND (reference sequence). The data were produced by immunoSEQ multiplex PCR, yet TCRdb's version contains in-frame clones alone and is incomplete. Found here are 15,000 to 20,000 clones; the top ten clones hold about 17%. Comment on this clone: What it binds is unknown. Read data end 3 residues before the CDR3 end; the end is taken from the germline J gene.

This clonotype was obtained from a woman aged 18 to 75 with a cervical HPV16 infection that either progressed to CIN3+ or cleared (not recorded which). Specimen: blood buffy coat. This chain joins TRBV19 and TRBJ1-6; 7 nucleotides match TRBD1. The CDR3 spells CASSMTGFNSPLHF. The sequenced part of the CDR3 DNA is TGTGCCAGTAGTATGACAGGGTTTAATTCACCC.